The next 16 T cell receptor beta chains were all read from a single sample in a study of T cells in narcolepsy. The table came from immunoSEQ multiplex PCR; TCRdb's copy has only in-frame clones and leaves some out. The sample records 28,000 or so clones, roughly 86% being singletons. Sequencing input: CD45RA- memory CD4+ T cells from PBMCs. Receptor source: a human donor with narcolepsy.

V and J are TRBV5-1 and TRBJ2-2, with D tentatively TRBD1 (5 bases). Germline-derived CDR1 and CDR2 are SGHRS and YFSETQ. The V gene lost 1 base and the J gene lost 6 bases, with 10 bases spanning the gap. The CDR3 consists of 14 residues. The CDR3 reads CASSLIPGPGELFF. The CDR3 bases are TGCGCCAGCAGCTTGATTCCAGGGCCCGGGGAGCTGTTTTTT.

V gene TRBV15 combines with J gene TRBJ2-5; 7 positions agree with TRBD2. The CDR3 sequence is 15 residues long. Germline V gives CDR1 LNHNV, CDR2 YYDKDF (reference sequence). The trim removed 1 base at V and 4 bases at J, leaving 6 bases unmatched. The CDR3 here is CATSRVFAGVETQYF. The CDR3 bases are TGTGCCACCAGCAGAGTTTTTGCGGGGGTAGAGACCCAGTACTTC.

The V gene is TRBV5-1, the J gene TRBJ1-1, with a possible D match to TRBD1 (5 bases). The length of the CDR3 is 13 residues. Germline values: CDR1 SGHRS, CDR2 YFSETQ. V was pared by 4 bases and J by 5 bases, with 12 bases between. The CDR3 spells CASSMNQGTEAFF. CDR3 DNA sequence: TGCGCCAGCAGCATGAATCAGGGTACTGAAGCTTTCTTT.

The chain has TRBV5-4 and TRBJ2-5; TRBD1 aligns across 7 bases. In germline, CDR1 is SGHNT, CDR2 YYREEE (reference sequence). J was trimmed by 5 bases and V by 4 bases; bases with no gene match: 11. CDR3 length equals 15 residues. CDR3 sequence (DNA): TGTGCCAGCAGCACTCCGGGACAGATCGCGGAGACCCAGTACTTC. Its protein is CASSTPGQIAETQYF.

The chain recombines TRBV4-1 with TRBJ1-2; TRBD1 agrees at 8 bases. Germline V CDR1 and CDR2: MGHRA, YSYEKL. V dropped 6 bases and J dropped 5; count of bases not matched to a gene: 14. The CDR3 runs 16 residues. The CDR3 DNA is TGCGCCAGCAGACGCAGCCTAACAGGGGGGGAATATGGCTACACCTTC. Translating it yields CASRRSLTGGEYGYTF.

This chain links TRBV6-1 with TRBJ1-2; D is unresolved. V was shortened by 6 bases and J by 4 bases, with 12 bases between the two germline ends. The CDR3 totals 13 residues. Germline assignment: CDR1 MNHNS and CDR2 SASEGT. The CDR3 nucleotides read TGTGCCAGCAGCCCTGGACTACTCTATGGCTACACCTTC. This sequence encodes CASSPGLLYGYTF.

This clone appeared a few times. The chain carries TRBV5-4 and TRBJ1-1, with a tentative D call TRBD1 (6 bases). The V and J ends lost 2 bases and 3 bases respectively, with 14 bases between them. CDR1 and CDR2 from the germline V gene are SGHNT and YYREEE (reference sequence). CDR3 length equals 15 residues. The CDR3 nucleotides read TGTGCCAGCAGCTTCGGGGGGCTGGCCTACACTGAAGCTTTCTTT. Amino acid sequence: CASSFGGLAYTEAFF.

The chain employs TRBV28 and TRBJ1-2; D possibly corresponds to TRBD1 (6 bases). Germline V gene sequence: CDR1 MDHEN, CDR2 SYDVKM. The CDR3 extends over 14 amino acids. DNA of the CDR3: TGTGTCACCTCGTTCCGGGGGGCCAACTATGGCTACACCTTC. This encodes CVTSFRGANYGYTF.

This clone was observed a handful of times. J is TRBJ2-2 and V is TRBV6-4; 9 nucleotides line up with TRBD2. V dropped 6 bases and J dropped 1; count of bases not matched to a gene: 18. CDR1 and CDR2 (germline): MRHNA, SNTAGT. This CDR3 is 20 amino acids long. Here the CDR3 DNA reads TGTGCCAGCAGGCCCCCGGGGACTAGCCAGGAACGAATGAACACCGGGGAGCTGTTTTTT. This sequence encodes CASRPPGTSQERMNTGELFF.

The count of this clone is one. This chain links TRBV29-1 with TRBJ1-1, with TRBD1 as a possible D gene (5 bases). Trimming shortened V by 4 bases and J by 1 base, and 13 bases separated the two germline ends. The CDR3 runs 14 residues. CDR1 and CDR2 from the germline V gene are SQVTM and ANQGSEA. The CDR3 is CSVVPWGSNTEAFF. For the CDR3, the DNA is TGCAGCGTTGTCCCTTGGGGCTCGAACACTGAAGCTTTCTTT. The complete variable domain, with remaining parts taken from reference TRBV29-1 and TRBJ1-1, reads SAVISQKPSRDICQRGTSLTIQCQVDSQVTMMFWYRQQPGQSLTLIATANQGSEATYESGFVIDKFPISRPNLTFSTLTVSNMSPEDSSIYLCSVVPWGSNTEAFFGQGTRLTVV.

V usage is TRBV6-6 and J usage is TRBJ1-5; the match to TRBD1 covers 7 bases. Germline values: CDR1 MNHNY, CDR2 SVGAGI (reference sequence). Trimming at V came to 6 bases and at J to 2 bases, leaving 1 base not matched to a gene. This CDR3 contains 13 residues. CDR3 coding DNA: TGTGCCAGCAGAACAGGGGGCAATCAGCCCCAGCATTTT. As protein: CASRTGGNQPQHF.

This clone occurred a few times. The J gene is TRBJ1-1, the V gene TRBV5-4; D unresolved. The CDR3 extends over 15 amino acids. Germline V gives CDR1 SGHNT, CDR2 YYREEE (reference sequence). Trimming stripped 0 bases from V and 3 bases from J, with 12 bases between. The CDR3 sequence is CASSLVDSVYTEAFF. The CDR3 region has the DNA TGTGCCAGCAGCTTGGTGGATTCGGTATACACTGAAGCTTTCTTT. The complete variable domain, with remaining parts taken from reference TRBV5-4 and TRBJ1-1, reads ETGVTQSPTHLIKTRGQQVTLRCSSQSGHNTVSWYQQALGQGPQFIFQYYREEENGRGNFPPRFSGLQFPNYSSELNVNALELDDSALYLCASSLVDSVYTEAFFGQGTRLTVV.

Comments on this clone: Other nucleotide sequences in the sample specify the same CDR3. V usage is TRBV5-6 and J usage is TRBJ1-2, with 7 bases fitting TRBD1. This CDR3 comprises 13 residues. The V gene's germline CDR1 is SGHDT and CDR2 YYEEEE. V lost 6 bases and J lost 6; bases outside the gene matches: 8. The CDR3 here is CASIGQAGDGYTF. CDR3 DNA sequence: TGTGCCAGCATCGGACAGGCAGGGGATGGCTACACCTTC.

The genes are TRBV4-2 and TRBJ2-7; 7 positions agree with TRBD2. V was clipped by 0 bases and J by 0 bases; unmatched bases: 8. Germline V lookup: CDR1 LGHNA, CDR2 YNFKEQ. The CDR3 runs 17 residues. The CDR3 sequence: CASSQESRGGASYEQYF. The DNA of the CDR3 is TGTGCCAGCAGCCAAGAGTCTCGCGGGGGAGCCTCCTACGAGCAGTACTTC.

CDR3 sequence: CASRSGLGNQPQHF. In DNA, the CDR3 is TGCGCCAGCCGTAGCGGGTTGGGGAATCAGCCCCAGCATTTT. The chain recombines TRBV10-2 with TRBJ1-5; no definite D call. The ends were cut back, 8 bases at V and 4 bases at J, with 15 bases in the middle. The CDR3 has 14 amino acids. Germline loops: CDR1 WSHSY, CDR2 SAAADI.

The chain couples TRBV6-1 to TRBJ1-5; D is uncertain. V shed 2 bases and J shed 2 bases, with 7 bases lying between them. Germline CDR1 and CDR2: MNHNS and SASEGT. There are 14 residues in the CDR3. The CDR3 region is CASSELRGNQPQHF. As DNA, the CDR3 is TGTGCCAGCAGTGAACTGAGAGGCAATCAGCCCCAGCATTTT.